A single sample is the source of the 10 T cell receptor beta chains below, sequenced in a study of TIL therapy for anti-PD-1-resistant metastatic lung cancer. Documented time point: pre-treatment sample, taken before nivolumab and TIL therapy. The immunoSEQ assay was v3. Clones were sequenced by immunoSEQ multiplex PCR, and TCRdb holds only the in-frame ones, with some missing. The sample consists of just under 60,000 clones, about 69% of them appearing once. Here the sequenced sample was blood, taken at baseline. The source of these receptors is a person between 30 and 80 years old with non-small cell lung cancer.

V and J are TRBV6-1 and TRBJ2-5; D unresolved. V was pared by 5 bases and J by 5 bases, with 9 bases between. Germline V lookup: CDR1 MNHNS, CDR2 SASEGT. This CDR3 contains 12 residues. The CDR3 sequence is CASSRYGETQYF. The CDR3 nucleotides are TGTGCCAGCAGTCGATACGGGGAGACCCAGTACTTC.

V and J are TRBV11-1 and TRBJ1-4; 7 bases are shared with TRBD1. Germline lookup yields CDR1 SGHAT and CDR2 FQDESV (reference sequence). V was clipped by 1 base and J by 6 bases; unmatched bases: 8. The length of the CDR3 is 16 residues. CDR3 nucleotide sequence: TGTGCCAGCAGCTTAGACCCCGGCAGGGGGGATGAAAAACTGTTTTTT. Encoded protein: CASSLDPGRGDEKLFF.

The V gene is TRBV19, the J gene TRBJ1-2; no definite D call. Trimming removed 3 bases from V and 0 bases from J, with 11 bases in between. The CDR3 has 15 amino acids. From germline, CDR1 is LNHDA and CDR2 SQIVND (reference sequence). The CDR3 protein is CASSISRKANYGYTF. As DNA, the CDR3 is TGTGCCAGTAGTATTTCGAGGAAAGCTAACTATGGCTACACCTTC.

The V gene is TRBV10-2, the J gene TRBJ2-3, with D possibly TRBD2 on 5 matching bases. Germline V gives CDR1 WSHSY, CDR2 SAAADI. V lost 2 bases and J lost 6, with 9 bases in between. The CDR3 covers 13 residues. The CDR3 spells CASSETTGDTQYF. The CDR3 nucleotides are TGCGCCAGCAGTGAGACAACGGGGGATACGCAGTATTTT.

In this sample, this clone turned up once. The chain employs TRBV5-4 and TRBJ2-5; a weak D match, TRBD2 (6 bases). CDR1 and CDR2 (germline): SGHNT, YYREEE (reference sequence). V was pared by 4 bases and J by 4 bases, with 11 bases between. This CDR3 is built from 13 residues. CDR3 in amino acids: CASSQGTVETQYF. Here the CDR3 DNA reads TGTGCCAGCAGCCAAGGGACTGTAGAGACCCAGTACTTC. The full variable domain, in which reference TRBV5-4 and TRBJ2-5 provide the parts outside the CDR3, is ETGVTQSPTHLIKTRGQQVTLRCSSQSGHNTVSWYQQALGQGPQFIFQYYREEENGRGNFPPRFSGLQFPNYSSELNVNALELDDSALYLCASSQGTVETQYFGPGTRLLVL.

The chain couples TRBV10-2 to TRBJ1-5, with D hard to call. CDR3 length equals 15 residues. Deletions cut 2 bases from V and 0 bases from J, with 8 bases between. In germline, CDR1 is WSHSY, CDR2 SAAADI. The chain's CDR3 is CASSEAMNSNQPQHF. The CDR3 coding sequence is TGCGCCAGCAGTGAGGCGATGAATAGCAATCAGCCCCAGCATTTT.

Sample share makes this clone medium-sized (0.01 to 0.1%). J is TRBJ1-5 and V is TRBV11-2; D is ambiguous. The CDR3 spans 15 residues. Germline V gene data show CDR1 as SGHAT and CDR2 as FQNNGV. V was trimmed by 1 base and J by 7 bases, leaving 14 bases between them. CDR3 DNA sequence: TGTGCCAGCAGCTTAGGGGCCAGTCTGAGGCAGCCCCAGCATTTT. Translation gives CASSLGASLRQPQHF. The variable domain in full, with the rest retrieved from reference TRBV11-2 and TRBJ1-5, is EAGVAQSPRYKIIEKRQSVAFWCNPISGHATLYWYQQILGQGPKLLIQFQNNGVVDDSQLPKDRFSAERLKGVDSTLKIQPAKLEDSAVYLCASSLGASLRQPQHFGDGTRLSIL.

This clone was seen more than once but under ten times. The chain is built from TRBV5-1 and TRBJ2-5; 9 positions match TRBD1. J was trimmed by 5 bases and V by 0 bases; bases with no gene match: 5. CDR3 length: 15 residues. Germline V gene data show CDR1 as SGHRS and CDR2 as YFSETQ. The CDR3 DNA reads as TGCGCCAGCAGCTTGGCCGGGACAGGGTTCGAGACCCAGTACTTC. It specifies CASSLAGTGFETQYF.

The chain carries TRBV19 and TRBJ2-5, with TRBD1 matching 8 bases. V was pared by 6 bases and J by 4 bases, with 1 base of the junction left unmatched. Germline CDR1 is LNHDA and CDR2 is SQIVND (reference sequence). The CDR3 is made up of 12 amino acids. Here the CDR3 reads CASSTGGETQYF. Written as DNA, the CDR3 is TGTGCCAGTAGCACAGGGGGAGAGACCCAGTACTTC.

The rearrangement links TRBV7-3 to TRBJ2-1; no clear D. The V and J ends lost 1 base and 5 bases respectively, with 6 bases between them. Germline-derived CDR1 and CDR2 are SGHTA and FQGTGA. The CDR3 spans 13 residues. In nucleotides, the CDR3 is TGTGCCAGCAGCTTAAGCTGGAACAATGAGCAGTTCTTC. Protein: CASSLSWNNEQFF.